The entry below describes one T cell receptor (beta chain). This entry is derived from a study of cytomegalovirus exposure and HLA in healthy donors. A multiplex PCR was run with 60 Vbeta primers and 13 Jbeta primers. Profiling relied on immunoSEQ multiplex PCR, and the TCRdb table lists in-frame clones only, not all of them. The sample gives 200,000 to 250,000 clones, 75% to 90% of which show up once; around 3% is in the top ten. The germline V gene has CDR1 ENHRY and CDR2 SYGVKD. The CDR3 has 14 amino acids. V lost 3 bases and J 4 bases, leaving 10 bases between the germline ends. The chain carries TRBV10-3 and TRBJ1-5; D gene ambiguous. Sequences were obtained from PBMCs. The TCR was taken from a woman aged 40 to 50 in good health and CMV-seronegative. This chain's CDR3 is CAISDGISNQPQHF. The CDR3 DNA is TGTGCCATCAGTGACGGGATCTCAAATCAGCCCCAGCATTTT.